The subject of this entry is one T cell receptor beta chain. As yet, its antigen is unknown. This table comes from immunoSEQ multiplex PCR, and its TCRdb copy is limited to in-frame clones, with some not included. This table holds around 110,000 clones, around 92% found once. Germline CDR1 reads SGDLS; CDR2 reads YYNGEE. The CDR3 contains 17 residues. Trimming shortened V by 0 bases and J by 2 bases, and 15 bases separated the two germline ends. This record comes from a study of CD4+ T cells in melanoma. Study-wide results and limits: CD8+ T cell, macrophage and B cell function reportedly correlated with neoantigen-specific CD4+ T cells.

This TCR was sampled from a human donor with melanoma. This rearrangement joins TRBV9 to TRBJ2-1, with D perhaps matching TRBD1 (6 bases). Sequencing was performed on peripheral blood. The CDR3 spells CASSVGGGQGPYNEQFF. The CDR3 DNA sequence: TGTGCCAGCAGCGTAGGAGGGGGACAAGGTCCCTACAATGAGCAGTTCTTC.